This paragraph covers one TCR beta chain sequence. The ends were cut back, 5 bases at V and 0 bases at J, with 11 bases in the middle. Germline CDR1 reads SGHNT; CDR2 reads YYREEE (reference sequence). This CDR3 has 14 residues. The data are from a study of blood T cell repertoires in COVID-19. About the study: The United States, Italy and Spain provided the acute and convalescent COVID-19 samples. PBMCs, B-cell-depleted T cells, or T cells were the source of the cDNA or gDNA that made up the material.

Clones were sequenced by immunoSEQ multiplex PCR, and TCRdb holds only the in-frame ones, with some missing. There are about 170,000 clones in the sample; about four fifths occur only once, and about a tenth lies in the top ten. The receptor was isolated from a man aged 65-85 years with active or convalescent COVID-19. V usage is TRBV5-4 and J usage is TRBJ1-1; D unclear. Input material: peripheral blood. CDR3 region: CASRFDIMNTEAFF. The CDR3 nucleotides are TGTGCCAGCAGGTTCGACATCATGAACACTGAAGCTTTCTTT. Drawing the rest from reference TRBV5-4 and TRBJ1-1, the complete variable domain is ETGVTQSPTHLIKTRGQQVTLRCSSQSGHNTVSWYQQALGQGPQFIFQYYREEENGRGNFPPRFSGLQFPNYSSELNVNALELDDSALYLCASRFDIMNTEAFFGQGTRLTVV.